This T cell receptor (beta chain) was obtained from a study of shared clonotypes between healthy human individuals. TCRdb's copy holds only in-frame clones and misses some; the assay was immunoSEQ multiplex PCR. The sample yields around 2.1 million clones, under 97% seen once. The CDR3 contains 16 residues. Trimming took 5 bases from V and 4 from J, leaving 19 bases between them. The germline CDR1 and CDR2 sequences are SGHNT and YYREEE (reference sequence). This TCR was recovered from a man younger than 30 in good health. Material for sequencing was naive CD4+ T cells sorted from blood. Described subset: CD45RA+ positively selected. The rearrangement uses TRBV5-4 and TRBJ1-3; no clear D. The CDR3 loop reads CASSRGQLTGGNTIYF. CDR3 coding DNA: TGTGCCAGCAGTCGAGGGCAGCTGACGGGAGGAAACACCATATATTTT. Full variable domain (outside the CDR3, taken from reference TRBV5-4 and TRBJ1-3): ETGVTQSPTHLIKTRGQQVTLRCSSQSGHNTVSWYQQALGQGPQFIFQYYREEENGRGNFPPRFSGLQFPNYSSELNVNALELDDSALYLCASSRGQLTGGNTIYFGEGSWLTVV.